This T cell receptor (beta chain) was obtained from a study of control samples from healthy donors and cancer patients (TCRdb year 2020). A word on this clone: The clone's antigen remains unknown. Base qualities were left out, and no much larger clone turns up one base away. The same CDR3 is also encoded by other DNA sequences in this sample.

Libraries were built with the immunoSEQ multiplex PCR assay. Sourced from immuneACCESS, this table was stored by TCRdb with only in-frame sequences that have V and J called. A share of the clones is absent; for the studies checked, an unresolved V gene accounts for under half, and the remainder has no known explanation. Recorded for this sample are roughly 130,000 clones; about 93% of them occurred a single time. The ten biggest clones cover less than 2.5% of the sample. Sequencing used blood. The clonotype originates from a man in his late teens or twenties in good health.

The nucleotide sequence is TGTGCCAGCAGCGGACAGGGGAACACTGAAGCTTTCTTT. Its translation is CASSGQGNTEAFF. The rearrangement joined TRBV2 to TRBJ1-1, with 8 bases matching TRBD1. Trimming accounts for 6 bases at V and 1 base at J, while the number of junction bases matched to no gene is 1. CDR1 is given as SNHLY and CDR2 as FYNNEI, both from the germline V gene. The CDR3 starts with the cysteine, ends with the phenylalanine, and has 13 residues. The entry retains the CDR3 DNA only, 39 bases that are in frame from base 1.